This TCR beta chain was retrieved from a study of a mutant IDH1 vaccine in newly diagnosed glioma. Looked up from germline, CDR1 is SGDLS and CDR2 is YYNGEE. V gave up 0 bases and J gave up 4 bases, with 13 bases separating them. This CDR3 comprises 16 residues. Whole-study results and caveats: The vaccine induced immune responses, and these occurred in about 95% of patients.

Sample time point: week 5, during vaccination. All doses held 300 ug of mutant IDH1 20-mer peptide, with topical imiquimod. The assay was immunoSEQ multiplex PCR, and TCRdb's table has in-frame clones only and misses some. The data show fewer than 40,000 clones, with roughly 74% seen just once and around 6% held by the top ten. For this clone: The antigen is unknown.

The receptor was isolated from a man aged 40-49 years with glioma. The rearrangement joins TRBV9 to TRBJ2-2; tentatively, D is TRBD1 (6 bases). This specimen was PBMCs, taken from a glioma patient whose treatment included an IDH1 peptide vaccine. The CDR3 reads CASSVGQGRITGELFF. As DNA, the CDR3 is TGTGCCAGCAGCGTAGGGCAGGGGAGAATCACCGGGGAGCTGTTTTTT.